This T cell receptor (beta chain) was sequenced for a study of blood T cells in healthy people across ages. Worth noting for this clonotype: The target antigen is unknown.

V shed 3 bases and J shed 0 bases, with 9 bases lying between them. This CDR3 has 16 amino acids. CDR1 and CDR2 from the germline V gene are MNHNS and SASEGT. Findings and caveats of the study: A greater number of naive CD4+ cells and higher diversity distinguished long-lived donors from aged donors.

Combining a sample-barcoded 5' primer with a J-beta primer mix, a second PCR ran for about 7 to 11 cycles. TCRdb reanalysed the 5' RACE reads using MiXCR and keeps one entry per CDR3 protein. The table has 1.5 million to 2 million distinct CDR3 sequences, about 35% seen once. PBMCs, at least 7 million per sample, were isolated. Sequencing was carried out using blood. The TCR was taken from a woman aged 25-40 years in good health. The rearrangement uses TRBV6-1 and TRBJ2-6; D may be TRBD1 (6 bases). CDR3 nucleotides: TGTGCCAGCAGTGAGGGACACTTCTCTGGGGCCAACGTCCTGACTTTC. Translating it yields CASSEGHFSGANVLTF.